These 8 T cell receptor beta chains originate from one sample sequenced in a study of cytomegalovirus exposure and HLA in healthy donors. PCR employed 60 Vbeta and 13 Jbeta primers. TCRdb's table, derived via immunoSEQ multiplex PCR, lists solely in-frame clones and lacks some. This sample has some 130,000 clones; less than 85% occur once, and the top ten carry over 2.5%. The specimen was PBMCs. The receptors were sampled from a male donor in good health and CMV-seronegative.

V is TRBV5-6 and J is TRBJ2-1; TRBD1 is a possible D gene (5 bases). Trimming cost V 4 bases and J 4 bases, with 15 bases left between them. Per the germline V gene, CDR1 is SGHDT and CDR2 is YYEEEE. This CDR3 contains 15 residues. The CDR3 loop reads CASSHRLFGYNEQFF. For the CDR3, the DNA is TGTGCCAGCAGCCACAGGCTATTCGGGTACAATGAGCAGTTCTTC.

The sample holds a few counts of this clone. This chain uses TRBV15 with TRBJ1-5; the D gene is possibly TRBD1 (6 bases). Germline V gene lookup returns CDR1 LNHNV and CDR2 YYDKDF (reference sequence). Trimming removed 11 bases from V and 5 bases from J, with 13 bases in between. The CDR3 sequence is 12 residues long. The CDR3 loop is CAASQGHQPQHF. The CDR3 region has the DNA TGTGCCGCATCACAGGGTCATCAGCCCCAGCATTTT.

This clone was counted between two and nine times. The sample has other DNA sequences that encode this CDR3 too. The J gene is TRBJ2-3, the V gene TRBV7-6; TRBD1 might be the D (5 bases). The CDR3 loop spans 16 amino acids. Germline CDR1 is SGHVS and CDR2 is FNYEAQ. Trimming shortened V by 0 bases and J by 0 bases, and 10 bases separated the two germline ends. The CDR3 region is CASSLAAGSSTDTQYF. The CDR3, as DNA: TGTGCCAGCAGCTTAGCGGCAGGGTCTAGCACAGATACGCAGTATTTT.

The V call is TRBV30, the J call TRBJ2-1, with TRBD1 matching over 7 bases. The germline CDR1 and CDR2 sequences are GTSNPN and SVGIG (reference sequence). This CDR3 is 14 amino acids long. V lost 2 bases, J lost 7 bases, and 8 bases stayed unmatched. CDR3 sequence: CAWSSTGYGNEQFF. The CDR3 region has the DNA TGTGCCTGGAGTTCGACAGGGTATGGGAATGAGCAGTTCTTC.

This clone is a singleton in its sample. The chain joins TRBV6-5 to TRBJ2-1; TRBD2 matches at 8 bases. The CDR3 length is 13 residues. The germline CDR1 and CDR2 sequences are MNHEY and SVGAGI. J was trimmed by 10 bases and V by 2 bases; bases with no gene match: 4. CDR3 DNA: TGTGCCAGCAGTTACCCCTCGGGGGGGGAGCAGTTCTTC. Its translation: CASSYPSGGEQFF.

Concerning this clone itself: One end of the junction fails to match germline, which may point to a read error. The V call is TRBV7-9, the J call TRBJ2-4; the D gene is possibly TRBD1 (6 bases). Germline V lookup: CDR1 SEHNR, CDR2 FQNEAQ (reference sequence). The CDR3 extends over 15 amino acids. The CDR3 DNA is TGTGCCAGCAGCTGGATGACAGGCGACCAAAACAGTCAGTACTTC. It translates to CASSWMTGDQNSQYF. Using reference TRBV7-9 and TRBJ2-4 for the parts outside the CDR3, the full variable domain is DTGVSQNPRHKITKRGQNVTFRCDPISEHNRLYWYRQTLGQGPEFLTYFQNEAQLEKSRLLSDRFSAERPKGSFSTLEIQRTEQGDSAMYLCASSWMTGDQNSQYFGAGTRLSVL.

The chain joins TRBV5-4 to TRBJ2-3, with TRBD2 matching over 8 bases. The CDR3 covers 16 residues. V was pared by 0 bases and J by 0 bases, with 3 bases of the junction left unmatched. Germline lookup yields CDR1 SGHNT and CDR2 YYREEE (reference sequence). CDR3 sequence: CASSLDSGASTDTQYF. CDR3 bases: TGTGCCAGCAGCTTGGATAGCGGGGCGAGCACAGATACGCAGTATTTT.

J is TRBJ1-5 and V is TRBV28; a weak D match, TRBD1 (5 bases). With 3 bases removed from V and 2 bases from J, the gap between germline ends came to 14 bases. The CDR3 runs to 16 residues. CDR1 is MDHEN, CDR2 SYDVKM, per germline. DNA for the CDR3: TGTGCCAGCAGTTTCCATGCCGGGGGTGGCAATCAGCCCCAGCATTTT. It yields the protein CASSFHAGGGNQPQHF.